The clone carrying this T cell receptor (beta chain) was seen only a few times. RNA in amounts of about 0.5 to 1 ug was reverse transcribed with random hexamers. TCR beta CDR3 was amplified by immunoSEQ multiplex PCR. This amplification extended across 54 Vbeta and 13 Jbeta segments. MiXCR was run by TCRdb on the immunoSEQ multiplex PCR reads, yielding one entry per CDR3 protein. Of about 190,000 distinct CDR3 sequences in the sample, over 85% were seen once. These data are taken from a study of CD8 T cells in Susac syndrome. The V segment lost 1 base and the J segment 2 bases; nucleotides outside the gene matches: 0. CDR3 length: 14 residues. The sequenced target, TCR beta, came from blood CD8+ and CD4+ T cells. Controls were healthy donors chosen to match patients in age and sex. TEMRA cells were enriched by FACS, while CD8+ and CD4+ T cells were obtained through a negative isolation that was performed magnetically.

Sequencing was carried out using CD4+ T cells from PBMCs. The genes are TRBV12-3 or TRBV12-4 and TRBJ2-7, with 9 bases fitting TRBD1. The sequence was obtained from a human donor in good health. DNA of the CDR3: TGTGCCAGCAGTTTAGGGGACAGGGCCTACGAGCAGTACTTC. This encodes CASSLGDRAYEQYF.